Following are 16 T cell receptor beta chains from one sample sequenced in a study of neurological immune-mediated disorders. In TCRdb, the 5' RACE reads were re-called with MiXCR into one record per CDR3 protein. The profile covers 36,000 or so distinct CDR3 sequences, with approximately 10% appearing a single time and approximately 6.9% taken by the ten largest. The sequenced sample was PBMCs. The receptors come from a woman in her 30s with HTLV-1-associated myelopathy (HAM/TSP).

In its sample, this clonotype was seen many times. The genes are TRBV5-1 and TRBJ1-5; weak D call: TRBD1 (6 bases). With 0 bases removed from V and 6 bases from J, the gap between germline ends came to 10 bases. The germline V gene has CDR1 SGHRS and CDR2 YFSETQ. The CDR3 covers 14 residues. The CDR3 spells CASSLVGGTQPQHF. CDR3 bases: TGCGCCAGCAGCTTGGTCGGGGGCACTCAGCCCCAGCATTTT.

The sample holds many counts of this clonotype. The J gene is TRBJ1-1, the V gene TRBV5-1, with D possibly matching TRBD1 (5 bases). Germline values: CDR1 SGHRS, CDR2 YFSETQ. V was clipped by 5 bases and J by 4 bases, with 15 bases between them. This CDR3 is 14 amino acids long. The CDR3 region has the DNA TGCGCCAGCAGGGGGGACCCTTCGGGCACTGAAGCTTTCTTT. It is translated as CASRGDPSGTEAFF.

At least ten counts were recorded for this clonotype. The V call is TRBV10-3, the J call TRBJ1-4; 7 bases agree with TRBD1. Germline CDR1 is ENHRY and CDR2 is SYGVKD. Trimming at V came to 11 bases and at J to 5 bases, leaving 8 bases not matched to a gene. This CDR3 region has 13 residues. DNA of the CDR3: TGTGCCTCGAACCAGGGGGAGAATGAAAAACTGTTTTTT. Amino acid sequence: CASNQGENEKLFF.

This clonotype appeared many times. The chain has TRBV5-1 and TRBJ2-3; D might be TRBD2 (6 bases). This CDR3 contains 19 residues. V dropped 0 bases and J dropped 6 bases, with 26 bases sitting between them. Germline-derived CDR1 and CDR2 are SGHRS and YFSETQ. Here the CDR3 reads CASSLVSVRAAGEEDTQYF. The CDR3 DNA reads TGCGCCAGCAGCTTGGTTTCTGTTCGGGCGGCCGGGGAGGAGGATACGCAGTATTTT.

This clonotype was observed at least ten times. The chain links TRBV27 to TRBJ2-3; D call uncertain. This CDR3 has 15 residues. Germline CDR1 and CDR2: MNHEY and SMNVEV (reference sequence). Trimming took off 4 bases at V and 4 bases at J, with 15 bases between the two ends. The DNA of the CDR3 is TGTGCCAGCAGTTCCTCGAGAAGACGAGCAGATACGCAGTATTTT. Translation gives CASSSSRRRADTQYF.

In its sample, this clonotype was seen many times. This chain uses TRBV11-2 with TRBJ2-2; possibly TRBD1 or TRBD2 for D (6 bases each). Looked up from germline, CDR1 is SGHAT and CDR2 is FQNNGV. The CDR3 totals 15 residues. Trimming took 5 bases from V and 5 from J, leaving 15 bases between them. This chain's CDR3 is CASSLTGASTGELFF. The DNA of the CDR3 is TGTGCCAGCAGCCTCACGGGGGCGTCGACCGGGGAGCTGTTTTTT.

This clonotype was seen repeatedly, ten times or more. The chain has TRBV6-2 or TRBV6-3 and TRBJ1-2; no reliable D call. V was cut by 0 bases and J by 2 bases, with 7 bases left in between. The CDR3 has 14 amino acids. The germline V gene encodes CDR1 MNHEY and CDR2 SVGEGT. The CDR3: CASSYSPENYGYTF. The CDR3 DNA sequence: TGTGCCAGCAGTTACTCTCCGGAGAACTATGGCTACACCTTC.

This clonotype was seen repeatedly, ten times or more. The V gene is TRBV20-1, the J gene TRBJ1-4; weak D call: TRBD1 (5 bases). Between the trimmed V and J ends, which lost 6 bases and 2 bases, there was a span of 10 bases. This CDR3 has 13 amino acids. The germline gives CDR1 DFQATT, CDR2 SNEGSKA (reference sequence). Written as DNA, the CDR3 is TGCAGTGCAGCAGGGTCCACTAATGAAAAACTGTTTTTT. It encodes CSAAGSTNEKLFF.

This clonotype was picked up many times. The chain joins TRBV5-1 to TRBJ1-1; D unresolved. V lost 2 bases and J 0 bases, leaving 11 bases between the germline ends. CDR1 is SGHRS and CDR2 is YFSETQ in the germline V gene. The CDR3 contains 15 residues. In nucleotides, the CDR3 is TGCGCCAGCAGCTTTGCAGAAAACATGAACACTGAAGCTTTCTTT. Translation gives CASSFAENMNTEAFF.

At least ten counts were recorded for this clonotype. The V and J genes are TRBV7-2 and TRBJ2-5; 10 nucleotides agree with TRBD2. Germline V gene sequence: CDR1 SGHTA, CDR2 FQGNSA. The CDR3 extends over 17 amino acids. The J segment lost 5 bases and the V segment lost 0 bases, leaving 9 bases of the junction unmatched. CDR3 bases: TGTGCCAGCAGCTTAGCGGCCAGCGGGGGGGGTGCGGAGACCCAGTACTTC. Translating it yields CASSLAASGGGAETQYF.

As concerns this clonotype: No DNA is shown, since the ends of the CDR3 on it are uncertain; the CDR3 is the one TCRdb lists. V and J are TRBV7-9 and TRBJ2-1; the D call in the table, TRBD1, was not verified against the DNA. With termini counted, the CDR3 has 18 amino acids. CDR1 is SEHNR and CDR2 is FQNEAQ in the germline V gene (reference sequence). CDR3 protein: CASSFYICSAGRGRQKFF.

This clonotype was found once. The chain combines TRBV10-3 with TRBJ1-1; 8 positions agree with TRBD1. The V segment lost 6 bases and the J segment 1 base; nucleotides outside the gene matches: 7. The germline gives CDR1 ENHRY, CDR2 SYGVKD. The CDR3 runs to 15 residues. DNA of the CDR3: TGTGCCATCAGCCGGACAGGGTCTGGGAACACTGAAGCTTTCTTT. Translation gives CAISRTGSGNTEAFF.

This clonotype was picked up many times. The J gene is TRBJ2-3, the V gene TRBV20-1; D not certain. This CDR3 has 14 residues. The V end was cut by 0 bases, the J end by 4 bases, with 11 bases between. The germline V gene has CDR1 DFQATT and CDR2 SNEGSKA (reference sequence). In DNA form, the CDR3 reads TGCAGTGCTAGAGATCTGGTTAGCTCAGATACGCAGTATTTT. This gives the protein CSARDLVSSDTQYF.

Ten or more counts support this clonotype. The chain carries TRBV5-5 and TRBJ2-4, with D perhaps TRBD1 (7 bases). The CDR3 sequence is 13 residues long. Deletions cut 5 bases from V and 8 bases from J, with 14 bases between. Germline CDR1 reads SGHKS; CDR2 reads YYEKEE (reference sequence). Here the CDR3 DNA reads TGTGCCAGCAGGTATCAGGGGGAGGACATTCAGTACTTC. Its translation is CASRYQGEDIQYF.

This clonotype was observed many times. V gene TRBV6-2 or TRBV6-3 combines with J gene TRBJ1-5; D unclear. The CDR3 is 15 residues long. The germline V gene has CDR1 MNHEY and CDR2 SVGEGT. Trimming pared 3 bases from V and 6 bases from J, leaving 15 bases between. The CDR3 protein is CASSYSAGAGQPQHF. DNA of the CDR3: TGTGCCAGCAGTTATTCGGCAGGTGCGGGTCAGCCCCAGCATTTT.

This chain connects TRBV7-9 to TRBJ2-7; TRBD1 matches at 7 bases. This CDR3 has 13 residues. Germline V lookup: CDR1 SEHNR, CDR2 FQNEAQ (reference sequence). With 5 bases clipped from V and 1 base from J, the junction kept 2 bases outside the gene matches. The CDR3 DNA reads TGTGCCAGCAGCATGGGACAGTCCTACGAGCAGTACTTC. This translates into CASSMGQSYEQYF.